Listed here are 10 T cell receptor beta chains from one sample, sequenced in a study of T cell responses to AZD1222 COVID-19 vaccine. Here immunoSEQ multiplex PCR was the method, and the copy in TCRdb shows in-frame clones only, minus some. The data hold some 160,000 clones, with just under 95% observed a single time. The material was peripheral blood, obtained on day 0 of AZD1222 vaccination. The source is an adult in good health.

J is TRBJ2-7 and V is TRBV5-6; no firm D call. V shed 0 bases and J shed 3 bases, with 10 bases lying between them. This CDR3 has 14 amino acids. CDR1 is SGHDT, CDR2 YYEEEE, per germline. The CDR3 bases are TGTGCCAGCAGCTTGGGTGGGCAGTTCTACGAGCAGTACTTC. Amino acid sequence: CASSLGGQFYEQYF.

This chain links TRBV5-6 with TRBJ1-2; a weak D match, TRBD1 (5 bases). With 10 bases removed from V and 4 bases from J, the gap between germline ends came to 17 bases. This CDR3 comprises 13 residues. Germline values: CDR1 SGHDT, CDR2 YYEEEE. The CDR3 sequence is CAYSTRGFYGYTF. The CDR3 DNA follows: TGTGCCTATTCCACCCGGGGGTTCTATGGCTACACCTTC.

As DNA, the CDR3 is TGTGCCAGCAGCCATTCCCCCAAGGACGAGCAGTACTTC. Amino acids: CASSHSPKDEQYF. The chain uses TRBV3-1 (or the pseudogene TRBV3-2) and TRBJ2-7; D is ambiguous. The CDR3 covers 13 residues. Trimming removed 3 bases from V and 5 bases from J, with 11 bases in between. Germline CDR1 reads LGHDT; CDR2 reads YNNKEL (reference sequence).

The chain uses TRBV18 and TRBJ1-1, with D possibly being TRBD1 (5 bases). Trimming took 5 bases from V and 2 from J, leaving 12 bases between them. Germline assignment: CDR1 KGHSH and CDR2 LQKENI. This CDR3 is 14 amino acids long. The CDR3 spells CASSVTGTNTEAFF. In DNA, the CDR3 is TGTGCCAGCTCAGTCACCGGGACTAACACTGAAGCTTTCTTT.

CDR3 DNA: TGTGCCAGCAGCTTTACCCGTAGCAATCAGCCCCAGCATTTT. Translation gives CASSFTRSNQPQHF. The chain carries TRBV5-6 and TRBJ1-5, with D unclear. Deletions cut 2 bases from V and 0 bases from J, with 6 bases between. This CDR3 contains 14 residues. Germline CDR1 SGHDT, CDR2 YYEEEE.

V usage is TRBV9 and J usage is TRBJ1-5, with TRBD1 as a possible D gene (6 bases). The CDR3 contains 14 residues. Germline assignment: CDR1 SGDLS and CDR2 YYNGEE. The V gene lost 0 bases and the J gene lost 7 bases, with 11 bases spanning the gap. As DNA, the CDR3 is TGTGCCAGCAGCGTAGGAGGGGGTAGGCAGCCCCAGCATTTT. Translating gives CASSVGGGRQPQHF.

The chain recombines TRBV11-2 with TRBJ1-5, with D unclear. The V and J ends lost 7 bases and 1 base respectively, with 11 bases between them. The CDR3 loop spans 14 amino acids. Germline V CDR1 and CDR2: SGHAT, FQNNGV. The CDR3 protein is CASTKDESNQPQHF. The CDR3, as DNA: TGTGCCAGCACTAAAGACGAAAGCAATCAGCCCCAGCATTTT.

This sequence joins TRBV10-3 and TRBJ1-1; a possible D gene is TRBD1 (5 bases). Germline assignment: CDR1 ENHRY and CDR2 SYGVKD. The V gene lost 4 bases and the J gene lost 0 bases, with 12 bases spanning the gap. The CDR3 is made up of 15 amino acids. Here the CDR3 DNA reads TGTGCCATCAGTGGAATCGGGGGGATGAACACTGAAGCTTTCTTT. Translating it yields CAISGIGGMNTEAFF.

The V call is TRBV5-6, the J call TRBJ1-5, with D unresolved. The CDR3 is 15 residues long. Per germline, CDR1 SGHDT and CDR2 YYEEEE. V lost 0 bases and J lost 2, with 9 bases in between. CDR3 bases: TGTGCCAGCAGCTTGGGAGGGCCCCGCAATCAGCCCCAGCATTTT. Residues: CASSLGGPRNQPQHF.

The chain has TRBV19 and TRBJ1-4; 8 bases match TRBD1. V lost 6 bases and J lost 4; bases outside the gene matches: 10. The CDR3 has 16 residues. Germline V CDR1 and CDR2: LNHDA, SQIVND (reference sequence). CDR3: CASRPDRDRLNEKLFF. The CDR3 nucleotides are TGTGCCAGTAGACCCGACCGGGACAGGCTTAATGAAAAACTGTTTTTT.